The T cell receptor (beta chain) under discussion was sequenced for a study of T cell responses to AZD1222 COVID-19 vaccine. Study context: Pooling was applied to second doses at about 4 or about 12 weeks.

The V gene's germline CDR1 is SGDLS and CDR2 YYNGEE. This CDR3 region has 17 residues. The trim removed 4 bases at V and 1 base at J, leaving 12 bases unmatched. This clone was counted once. The repertoire was sequenced with immunoSEQ multiplex PCR; TCRdb's copy has only in-frame clones and lacks some. The sample has under 70,000 clones, around 80% seen once; the top ten hold around 20%. The V call is TRBV9, the J call TRBJ1-1, with 8 bases aligning to TRBD1. The sequencing here drew on peripheral blood, taken on day 0 of AZD1222 vaccination. This sequence originates from an adult in good health. CDR3 sequence (DNA): TGTGCCAGCAGCCCCGGGGGAACAGGGGGTTCGAACACTGAAGCTTTCTTT. Translated, it gives CASSPGGTGGSNTEAFF.